Reported below is one T cell receptor beta chain. The antigen remains undetermined. Specified time point: sample taken at primary tumor resection. Sequencing covered unsorted whole RNA taken from tumor, nontumor lung or frozen PBMC. A single record per CDR3 protein comes from TCRdb applying MiXCR to the 5' RACE reads. The table lists about 86,000 distinct CDR3 sequences, over 9.5% of them singletons. CDR1 and CDR2 from the germline V gene are LGHDT and YNNKEL (reference sequence). The length of the CDR3 is 16 residues. With 4 bases clipped from V and 1 base from J, the junction kept 6 bases outside the gene matches. These data originate in a study of spatial heterogeneity in lung cancer. Study in general: There were, on average, more than 8.5 raw-read appearances for each unique TCR and UMI combination. Broader study findings: Ubiquitous expanded tumor TCRs surfaced in blood more at resection than they did at follow-up.

V and J are TRBV3-1 and TRBJ2-3; TRBD2 matches 9 bases. Sequencing used PBMCs, obtained at surgery. The clonotype was recovered from a male donor with early-stage non-small cell lung cancer. The CDR3 sequence: CASSPVSGGRTDTQYF. The CDR3 DNA is TGTGCCAGCAGCCCCGTAAGCGGGGGGCGCACAGATACGCAGTATTTT.